One sample yielded the 14 T cell receptor beta chains listed below, sequenced in a study of T cells in Graves' hyperthyroidism and ophthalmopathy. Template material for amplifying TCR beta CDR3 regions consisted of RNA transcripts. When the TCR CDR3 underwent first-round RT-PCR, the HTBI primer set was used. MiXCR, run by TCRdb on the multiplex PCR reads, gives a single entry per CDR3 protein. Of a few hundred thousand distinct CDR3 sequences listed, about 13% are singletons. The sample consisted of blood. Receptors originate from a man in his thirties or forties with Graves' hyperthyroidism that later progressed to Graves' ophthalmopathy.

The genes are TRBV2 and TRBJ2-1, with a weak D call TRBD1 (8 bases). This CDR3 contains 15 residues. Trimming cost V 6 bases and J 2 bases, with 14 bases left between them. Germline assignment: CDR1 SNHLY and CDR2 FYNNEI. The chain's CDR3 is CASSYRGGAYNEQFF. The CDR3 region has the DNA TGTGCCAGCAGCTACAGGGGGGGGGCCTACAATGAGCAGTTCTTC.

In its sample, this clonotype was seen a few times. The rearrangement links TRBV19 to TRBJ2-1; TRBD1 aligns across 9 bases. Germline CDR1 reads LNHDA; CDR2 reads SQIVND (reference sequence). The length of the CDR3 is 19 residues. The ends lost 2 bases at V and 4 bases at J; junction bases unmatched: 15. The CDR3, as DNA: TGTGCCAGTAGTATATTTCTCTGGGGGACAGGGAACGGGTACAATGAGCAGTTCTTC. This sequence encodes CASSIFLWGTGNGYNEQFF.

This clonotype came up many times. This chain connects TRBV3-1 to TRBJ2-7; possible D gene TRBD2, 5 bases. V lost 4 bases, J lost 0 bases, and 7 bases lay in between. The CDR3 contains 13 residues. The germline V gene encodes CDR1 LGHDT and CDR2 YNNKEL (reference sequence). The CDR3 DNA follows: TGTGCCAGCAGCCCCGGGGACTCCTACGAGCAGTACTTC. Translating gives CASSPGDSYEQYF.

This clonotype was observed at least ten times. The chain has TRBV12-3 or TRBV12-4 and TRBJ1-2; 7 bases match TRBD1. V was pared by 1 base and J by 6 bases, with 2 bases of the junction left unmatched. The CDR3 totals 13 residues. Here the CDR3 DNA reads TGTGCCAGCAGTTTAGGGACAGGTCATGGCTACACCTTC. Amino acid sequence: CASSLGTGHGYTF.

This clonotype was seen more than once but under ten times. The V call is TRBV11-3, the J call TRBJ2-7; D tentatively reads TRBD1 or TRBD2 (5 bases each). Trimming stripped 4 bases from V and 0 bases from J, with 10 bases between. Looked up from germline, CDR1 is SGHNT and CDR2 is YENEEA. CDR3 length: 14 amino acids. The CDR3 DNA reads as TGTGCCAGCAGCTCGGGACGGAGCTCCTACGAGCAGTACTTC. This translates into CASSSGRSSYEQYF.

The chain recombines TRBV20-1 with TRBJ1-2; the match to TRBD1 covers 7 bases. Germline-derived CDR1 and CDR2 are DFQATT and SNEGSKA (reference sequence). The CDR3 loop spans 13 amino acids. J lost 5 bases, V lost 5 bases, and 8 bases had no gene match. The CDR3 sequence is CSAPDRVGYGYTF. DNA of the CDR3: TGCAGTGCTCCAGACAGGGTAGGATATGGCTACACCTTC.

Turning to this clonotype: This may be a read error, as it is one base from a much larger clone. The genes are TRBV7-2 and TRBJ2-1; TRBD2 aligns across 7 bases. CDR3 size: 18 residues. Germline CDR1 is SGHTA and CDR2 is FQGNSA. This chain's CDR3 is CVSSLGNSGLSSYNEQFF. The CDR3 DNA is TGTGTCAGCAGCTTAGGAAATAGCGGGCTCAGCTCCTACAATGAGCAGTTCTTC.

This clonotype has a handful of counts. The rearrangement links TRBV7-9 to TRBJ2-1; 8 positions agree with TRBD2. CDR3 length equals 15 residues. The germline gives CDR1 SEHNR, CDR2 FQNEAQ (reference sequence). V trimming: 6 bases; J trimming: 6 bases; junction bases outside the gene matches: 10. The CDR3 bases are TGTGCCAGCAGATCTAAAGGACTAGCCCCCAATGAGCAGTTCTTC. Translated, it gives CASRSKGLAPNEQFF.

There are many counts of this clonotype. The chain has TRBV6-1 and TRBJ1-1; no clear D gene. This CDR3 has 13 amino acids. Germline loops: CDR1 MNHNS, CDR2 SASEGT. V was cut by 6 bases and J by 3 bases, with 11 bases left in between. The CDR3 nucleotides read TGTGCCAGCAGGTCCAAGACTTACACTGAAGCTTTCTTT. This sequence encodes CASRSKTYTEAFF.

This rearrangement joins TRBV4-1 to TRBJ2-1, with D maybe TRBD2 (5 bases). Germline V gene lookup returns CDR1 MGHRA and CDR2 YSYEKL. V gave up 3 bases and J gave up 5 bases, with 11 bases separating them. The CDR3 is 14 amino acids. This chain's CDR3 is CASSHLTINNEQFF. DNA for the CDR3: TGCGCCAGCAGCCACTTGACTATCAACAATGAGCAGTTCTTC.

This clonotype showed up many times. This chain uses TRBV20-1 with TRBJ1-1; 10 nucleotides match TRBD1. After removal of 6 bases from V and 5 bases from J, the junction contained 9 bases not matched to a gene. CDR1 is DFQATT and CDR2 is SNEGSKA in the germline V gene (reference sequence). CDR3 length: 14 amino acids. The CDR3 is CSADRQGAITEAFF. CDR3 coding DNA: TGCAGTGCAGACCGACAGGGGGCGATTACTGAAGCTTTCTTT.

This clonotype came up many times. This chain connects TRBV12-3 or TRBV12-4 to TRBJ1-4; D is undetermined. This CDR3 region has 9 residues. V shed 6 bases and J shed 9 bases, with 2 bases lying between them. CDR3 amino acids: CASRKKLFF. CDR3 bases: TGTGCCAGCAGGAAAAAACTGTTTTTT.

This clonotype was counted at least ten times. This chain links TRBV7-8 with TRBJ1-6, with D perhaps matching TRBD1 (5 bases). CDR1 and CDR2 (germline): SGHVS, FQNEAQ. The CDR3 spans 14 residues. The V end lost 6 bases, the J end lost 6 bases, and 12 bases lay between the germline ends. This CDR3 is CASSSSGINSPLHF. CDR3 DNA: TGTGCCAGCAGTTCATCAGGGATTAATTCACCCCTCCACTTT.

The V and J genes are TRBV5-1 and TRBJ2-1, with 10 bases identical to TRBD1. V gave up 2 bases and J gave up 7 bases; unmatched junction bases: 9. This CDR3 contains 16 residues. Per germline, CDR1 SGHRS and CDR2 YFSETQ. The CDR3 loop reads CASSFFDRGRENEQFF. The CDR3 nucleotides read TGCGCCAGCAGCTTTTTTGACAGGGGGCGCGAAAATGAGCAGTTCTTC.